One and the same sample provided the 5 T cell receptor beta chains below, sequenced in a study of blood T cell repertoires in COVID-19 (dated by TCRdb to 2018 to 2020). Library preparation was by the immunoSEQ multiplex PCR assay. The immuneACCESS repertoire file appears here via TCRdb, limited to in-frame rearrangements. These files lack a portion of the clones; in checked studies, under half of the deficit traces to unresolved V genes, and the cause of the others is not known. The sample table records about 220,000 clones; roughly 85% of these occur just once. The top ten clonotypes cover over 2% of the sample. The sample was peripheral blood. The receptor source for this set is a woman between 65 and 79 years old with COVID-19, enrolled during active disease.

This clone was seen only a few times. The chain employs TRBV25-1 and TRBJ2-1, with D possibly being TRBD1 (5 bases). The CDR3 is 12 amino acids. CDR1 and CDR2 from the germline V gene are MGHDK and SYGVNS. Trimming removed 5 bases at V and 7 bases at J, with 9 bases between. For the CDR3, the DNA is TGTGCCAGCAGTCCGACAGCAAATGAGCAGTTCTTC. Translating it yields CASSPTANEQFF.

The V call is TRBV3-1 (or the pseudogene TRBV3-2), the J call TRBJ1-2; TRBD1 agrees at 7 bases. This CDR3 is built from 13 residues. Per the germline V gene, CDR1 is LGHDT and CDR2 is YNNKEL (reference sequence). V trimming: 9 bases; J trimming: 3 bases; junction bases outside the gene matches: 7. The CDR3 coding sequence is TGTGCCAGTTTAGGGGGCGCCGACTATGGCTACACCTTC. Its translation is CASLGGADYGYTF.

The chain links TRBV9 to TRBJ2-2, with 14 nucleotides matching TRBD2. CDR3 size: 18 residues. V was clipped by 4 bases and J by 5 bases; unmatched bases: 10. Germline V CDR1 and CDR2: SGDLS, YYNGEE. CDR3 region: CASSPRLAGGLITGELFF. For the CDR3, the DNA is TGTGCCAGCAGCCCTCGACTAGCGGGGGGGCTTATAACCGGGGAGCTGTTTTTT.

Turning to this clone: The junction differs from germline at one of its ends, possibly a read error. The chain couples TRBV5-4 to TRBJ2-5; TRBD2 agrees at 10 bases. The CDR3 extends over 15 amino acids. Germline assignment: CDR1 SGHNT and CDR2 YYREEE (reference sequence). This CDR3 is CASSLGLANQETQYF. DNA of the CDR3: TGTGCCAGCAGTTTGGGACTAGCGAACCAAGAGACCCAGTACTTC.

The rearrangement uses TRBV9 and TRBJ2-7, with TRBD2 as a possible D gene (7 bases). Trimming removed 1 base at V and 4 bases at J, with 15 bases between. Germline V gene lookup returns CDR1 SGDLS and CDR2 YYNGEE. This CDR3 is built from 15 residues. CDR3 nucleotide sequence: TGTGCCAGCAGCGTAAGTTCGGGGGGCGGTTACGAGCAGTACTTC. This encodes CASSVSSGGGYEQYF.